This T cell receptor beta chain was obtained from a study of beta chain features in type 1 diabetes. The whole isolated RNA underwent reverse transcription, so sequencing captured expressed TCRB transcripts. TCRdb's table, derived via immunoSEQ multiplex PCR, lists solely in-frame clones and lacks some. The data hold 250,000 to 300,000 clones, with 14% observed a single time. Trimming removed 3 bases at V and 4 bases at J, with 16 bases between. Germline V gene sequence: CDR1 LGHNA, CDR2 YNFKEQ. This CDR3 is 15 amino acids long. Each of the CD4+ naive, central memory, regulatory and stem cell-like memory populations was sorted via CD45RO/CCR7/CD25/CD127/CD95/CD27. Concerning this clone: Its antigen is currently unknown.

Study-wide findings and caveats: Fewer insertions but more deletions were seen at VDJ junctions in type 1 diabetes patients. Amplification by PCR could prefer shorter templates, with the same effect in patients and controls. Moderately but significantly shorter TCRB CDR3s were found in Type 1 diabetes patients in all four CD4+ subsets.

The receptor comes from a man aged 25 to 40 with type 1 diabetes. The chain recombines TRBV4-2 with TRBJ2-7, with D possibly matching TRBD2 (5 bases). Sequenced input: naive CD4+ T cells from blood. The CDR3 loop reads CASSQTSGLLYEQYF. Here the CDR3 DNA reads TGTGCCAGCAGCCAGACGTCTGGACTCTTATACGAGCAGTACTTC.